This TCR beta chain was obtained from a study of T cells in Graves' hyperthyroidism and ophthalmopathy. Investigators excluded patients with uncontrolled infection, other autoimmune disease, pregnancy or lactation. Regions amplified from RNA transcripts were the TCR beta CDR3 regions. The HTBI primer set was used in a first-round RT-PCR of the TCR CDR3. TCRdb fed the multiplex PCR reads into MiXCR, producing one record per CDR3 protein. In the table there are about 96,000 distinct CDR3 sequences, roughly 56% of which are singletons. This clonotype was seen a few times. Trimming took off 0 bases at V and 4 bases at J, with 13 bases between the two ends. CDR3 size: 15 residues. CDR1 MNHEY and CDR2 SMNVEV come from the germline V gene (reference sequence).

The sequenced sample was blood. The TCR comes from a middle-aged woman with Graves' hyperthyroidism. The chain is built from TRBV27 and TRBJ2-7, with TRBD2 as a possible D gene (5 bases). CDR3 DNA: TGTGCCAGCAGTTTATCGGTGGGAGTACCGTACGAGCAGTACTTC. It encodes CASSLSVGVPYEQYF.